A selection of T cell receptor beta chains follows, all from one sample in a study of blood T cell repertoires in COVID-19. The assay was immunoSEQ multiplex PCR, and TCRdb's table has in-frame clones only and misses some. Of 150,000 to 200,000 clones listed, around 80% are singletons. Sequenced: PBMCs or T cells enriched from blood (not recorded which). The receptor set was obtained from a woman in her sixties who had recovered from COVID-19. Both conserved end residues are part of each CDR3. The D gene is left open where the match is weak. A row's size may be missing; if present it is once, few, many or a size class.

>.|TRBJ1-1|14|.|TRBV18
TGTGCCAGCTCACCATCAGGGAAGAACACTGAAGCTTTCTTT
CASSPSGKNTEAFF
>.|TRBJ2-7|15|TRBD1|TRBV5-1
TGCGCCAGCAGCGTCCTGACGGGACAGGGAAACGAGCAGTACTTC
CASSVLTGQGNEQYF
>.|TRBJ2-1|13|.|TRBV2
TGTGCCAGCAGAAAGAACAGGGAGCATGAGCAGTTCTTC
CASRKNREHEQFF
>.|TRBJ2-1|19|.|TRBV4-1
TGCGCCAGCAGCCAAGAGACGGGGATGGGCAGCACCCCCTACAATGAGCAGTTCTTC
CASSQETGMGSTPYNEQFF
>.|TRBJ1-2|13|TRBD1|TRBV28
TGTGCCAGCAGCCCGGGACAGACCTATGGCTACACCTTC
CASSPGQTYGYTF
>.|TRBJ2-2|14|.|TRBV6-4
TGTGCCAGCAGTGACTCGTCTAGCGATTGGGAGCTGTTTTTT
CASSDSSSDWELFF
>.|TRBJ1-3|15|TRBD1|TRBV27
TGTGCCAGCAGTAGAGACAGGGGAGCTGGAAACACCATATATTTT
CASSRDRGAGNTIYF
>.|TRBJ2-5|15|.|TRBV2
TGTGCCAGCAGTCCCCTAGCTGAGACCAAAGAGACCCAGTACTTC
CASSPLAETKETQYF
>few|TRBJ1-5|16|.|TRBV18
TGTGCCAGCTCACCAGGGGCCCCTACCGTCAATCAGCCCCAGCATTTT
CASSPGAPTVNQPQHF
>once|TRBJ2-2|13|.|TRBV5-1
TGCGCCAGCAGCTCATCAGGGGCAGGGGAGCTGTTTTTT
CASSSSGAGELFF
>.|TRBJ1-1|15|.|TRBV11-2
TGTGCCAGCAGCTTTGGTGACAGATTGAACACTGAAGCTTTCTTT
CASSFGDRLNTEAFF
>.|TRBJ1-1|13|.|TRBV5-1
TGCGCCAGCAGCTCAGGACGACAGGCCGAAGCTTTCTTT
CASSSGRQAEAFF
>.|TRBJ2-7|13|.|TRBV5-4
TGTGCCAGCAGCTCGGGCGGGGTCTACGAGCAGTACTTC
CASSSGGVYEQYF
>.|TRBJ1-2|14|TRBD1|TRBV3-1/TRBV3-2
TGTGCCAGCAGCCAAGTCTGGACAGGGAATGGCTACACCTTC
CASSQVWTGNGYTF